The rows below give T cell receptor beta chains drawn from one sample of a study of OX40 agonist ivuxolimab in advanced cancers. Here immunoSEQ multiplex PCR was the method, and the copy in TCRdb shows in-frame clones only, minus some. The data contain tens of thousands of clones, 83% of them singletons. Sequences were derived from CD4+ or CD8+ T cells sorted from blood, sampled in a trial of the OX40 agonist ivuxolimab. The receptors were gathered from an adult with an advanced solid tumor such as melanoma, head and neck, liver or kidney cancer. The CDR3 runs from the conserved cysteine through the conserved F or W. Each record gives: D gene, V gene, J gene, clone size, CDR3 length, CDR3 protein, CDR3 DNA. A D gene is named only where the DNA matches it firmly. Part of the rows lack a size; the others show once, few, many or a class for expanded clones.

d_call: .
v_call: TRBV29-1
j_call: TRBJ2-5
clone_size: .
cdr3_length: 12
cdr3_aa: CSVDLGGETQYF
cdr3_nt: TGCAGCGTTGATTTGGGCGGGGAGACCCAGTACTTC

d_call: TRBD2
v_call: TRBV5-1
j_call: TRBJ2-1
clone_size: .
cdr3_length: 17
cdr3_aa: CASSSKRTGGVYNEQFF
cdr3_nt: TGCGCCAGCAGCTCCAAAAGGACGGGGGGAGTCTACAATGAGCAGTTCTTC

d_call: .
v_call: TRBV19
j_call: TRBJ1-1
clone_size: few
cdr3_length: 12
cdr3_aa: CASRKGNTEAFF
cdr3_nt: TGTGCCAGTCGAAAGGGGAACACTGAAGCTTTCTTT

d_call: TRBD2
v_call: TRBV7-2
j_call: TRBJ2-1
clone_size: .
cdr3_length: 18
cdr3_aa: CASSLGPGRGGGANEQFF
cdr3_nt: TGTGCCAGCAGCTTAGGCCCCGGTCGGGGCGGGGGGGCAAATGAGCAGTTCTTC

d_call: .
v_call: TRBV29-1
j_call: TRBJ1-5
clone_size: .
cdr3_length: 12
cdr3_aa: CSARTGNQPQHF
cdr3_nt: TGCAGCGCCAGAACAGGGAATCAGCCCCAGCATTTT

d_call: .
v_call: TRBV28
j_call: TRBJ1-4
clone_size: once
cdr3_length: 16
cdr3_aa: CASSPNPGQFNEKLFF
cdr3_nt: TGTGCCAGCAGCCCTAACCCCGGACAGTTTAATGAAAAACTGTTTTTT

d_call: .
v_call: TRBV5-5
j_call: TRBJ1-5
clone_size: .
cdr3_length: 15
cdr3_aa: CASSLDSELNQPQHF
cdr3_nt: TGTGCCAGCAGCTTGGACAGCGAGCTTAATCAGCCCCAGCATTTT

d_call: .
v_call: TRBV29-1
j_call: TRBJ2-1
clone_size: .
cdr3_length: 13
cdr3_aa: CSVRTGWFDEQFF
cdr3_nt: TGCAGCGTCCGAACAGGGTGGTTCGATGAGCAGTTCTTC

d_call: TRBD1
v_call: TRBV27
j_call: TRBJ1-2
clone_size: .
cdr3_length: 14
cdr3_aa: CASSFSQQGYGYTF
cdr3_nt: TGTGCCAGCAGTTTTAGCCAACAGGGGTATGGCTACACCTTC

d_call: TRBD2
v_call: TRBV19
j_call: TRBJ2-2
clone_size: once
cdr3_length: 16
cdr3_aa: CASRQSSGVSSGELFF
cdr3_nt: TGTGCCAGTAGGCAGTCTAGCGGGGTTAGTTCCGGGGAGCTGTTTTTT

d_call: TRBD1
v_call: TRBV7-9
j_call: TRBJ2-7
clone_size: .
cdr3_length: 16
cdr3_aa: CASSSLFREGAPEQYF
cdr3_nt: TGTGCCAGCAGCTCCCTGTTTCGAGAGGGGGCCCCCGAGCAGTACTTC

d_call: .
v_call: TRBV4-2
j_call: TRBJ1-1
clone_size: .
cdr3_length: 15
cdr3_aa: CASSQDEARMAEAFF
cdr3_nt: TGTGCCAGCAGCCAAGATGAGGCCAGAATGGCTGAAGCTTTCTTT

d_call: .
v_call: TRBV14
j_call: TRBJ2-3
clone_size: .
cdr3_length: 12
cdr3_aa: CASSQAVATQYF
cdr3_nt: TGTGCCAGCAGCCAAGCGGTGGCCACGCAGTATTTT

d_call: .
v_call: TRBV6-6
j_call: TRBJ2-7
clone_size: .
cdr3_length: 15
cdr3_aa: CASSLDGPASYEQYF
cdr3_nt: TGTGCCAGCAGTTTAGATGGACCCGCCTCCTACGAGCAGTACTTC

d_call: .
v_call: TRBV7-7
j_call: TRBJ2-7
clone_size: .
cdr3_length: 13
cdr3_aa: CASSLGRGYEQYF
cdr3_nt: TGTGCCAGCAGCTTAGGGCGGGGTTACGAGCAGTACTTC

d_call: TRBD2
v_call: TRBV4-1
j_call: TRBJ2-3
clone_size: .
cdr3_length: 17
cdr3_aa: CASSRRALAGGTDTQYF
cdr3_nt: TGCGCCAGCAGCCGACGAGCTTTAGCGGGGGGAACAGATACGCAGTATTTT

d_call: .
v_call: TRBV2
j_call: TRBJ1-4
clone_size: .
cdr3_length: 15
cdr3_aa: CASRGLATFNEKLFF
cdr3_nt: TGTGCCAGCCGGGGATTGGCGACATTTAATGAAAAACTGTTTTTT

d_call: .
v_call: TRBV11-2
j_call: TRBJ2-1
clone_size: .
cdr3_length: 15
cdr3_aa: CASSEQGGVSGEQFF
cdr3_nt: TGTGCCAGCAGCGAACAGGGCGGGGTGTCAGGTGAGCAGTTCTTC

d_call: .
v_call: TRBV19
j_call: TRBJ1-5
clone_size: .
cdr3_length: 15
cdr3_aa: CASGNREGGNQPQHF
cdr3_nt: TGTGCCAGTGGTAATCGCGAAGGTGGCAATCAGCCCCAGCATTTT

d_call: .
v_call: TRBV19
j_call: TRBJ1-3
clone_size: few
cdr3_length: 14
cdr3_aa: CASKERGAGNTIYF
cdr3_nt: TGTGCCAGCAAAGAAAGGGGGGCTGGAAACACCATATATTTT

d_call: .
v_call: TRBV6-1
j_call: TRBJ1-2
clone_size: .
cdr3_length: 15
cdr3_aa: CASSEWQGSNYGYTF
cdr3_nt: TGTGCCAGCAGTGAGTGGCAGGGGAGTAACTATGGCTACACCTTC

d_call: .
v_call: TRBV15
j_call: TRBJ2-6
clone_size: .
cdr3_length: 19
cdr3_aa: CATSSPTGTQSSGANVLTF
cdr3_nt: TGTGCCACCAGCAGTCCCACCGGGACTCAAAGCTCTGGGGCCAACGTCCTGACTTTC

d_call: .
v_call: TRBV30
j_call: TRBJ1-4
clone_size: .
cdr3_length: 14
cdr3_aa: CAWSVQGTNEKLFF
cdr3_nt: TGTGCCTGGAGTGTACAAGGGACTAATGAAAAACTGTTTTTT

d_call: .
v_call: TRBV29-1
j_call: TRBJ1-1
clone_size: .
cdr3_length: 12
cdr3_aa: CSVELPGTEAFF
cdr3_nt: TGCAGCGTTGAACTCCCGGGCACTGAAGCTTTCTTT

d_call: .
v_call: TRBV7-6
j_call: TRBJ1-4
clone_size: .
cdr3_length: 12
cdr3_aa: CASSLKGEKLFF
cdr3_nt: TGTGCCAGCAGCTTAAAGGGTGAAAAACTGTTTTTT

d_call: TRBD2
v_call: TRBV29-1
j_call: TRBJ2-1
clone_size: .
cdr3_length: 17
cdr3_aa: CSVTPGLAASSYNEQFF
cdr3_nt: TGCAGCGTTACCCCGGGACTAGCGGCTAGCTCCTACAATGAGCAGTTCTTC